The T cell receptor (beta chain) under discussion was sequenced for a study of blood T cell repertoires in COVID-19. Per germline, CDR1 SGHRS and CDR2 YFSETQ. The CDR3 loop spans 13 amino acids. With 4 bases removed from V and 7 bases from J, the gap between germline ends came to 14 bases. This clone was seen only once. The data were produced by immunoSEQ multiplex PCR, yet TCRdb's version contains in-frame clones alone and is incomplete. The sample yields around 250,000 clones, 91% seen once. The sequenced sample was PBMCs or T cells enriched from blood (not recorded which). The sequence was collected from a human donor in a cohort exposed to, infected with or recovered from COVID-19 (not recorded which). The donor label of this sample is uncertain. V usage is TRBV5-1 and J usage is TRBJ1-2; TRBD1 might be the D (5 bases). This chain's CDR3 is CASSVGGVRGYTF. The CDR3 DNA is TGCGCCAGCAGCGTCGGGGGAGTCCGTGGCTACACCTTC.